What follows are 21 T cell receptor beta chains derived from one specimen sequenced in a study of Tregs in tolerant kidney transplant recipients. The protocol was immunoSEQ multiplex PCR, while the TCRdb copy is restricted to in-frame clones and leaves out a portion. The sample has roughly 4,900 clones, under 45% seen once. These receptors lack a known antigen. Source material: CD8+ T cells from blood cultured with allogeneic cells. These receptors all come from a human donor in good health.

The rearrangement links TRBV7-6 to TRBJ2-7, with TRBD2 as a possible D gene (6 bases). This CDR3 spans 13 amino acids. V lost 5 bases to trimming and J lost 3 bases, with 11 bases between them. CDR1 and CDR2 from the germline V gene are SGHVS and FNYEAQ. The CDR3 is CASSVGLNYEQYF. The CDR3 DNA sequence: TGTGCCAGCAGCGTGGGACTGAACTACGAGCAGTACTTC.

This clone ranks as medium-sized. The chain recombines TRBV9 with TRBJ1-3; D is unclear. The V gene lost 0 bases and the J gene lost 3 bases, with 1 base spanning the gap. Germline V lookup: CDR1 SGDLS, CDR2 YYNGEE. The CDR3 sequence is 12 residues long. CDR3 residues: CASSVDGNTIYF. CDR3 nucleotides: TGTGCCAGCAGCGTAGATGGAAACACCATATATTTT.

This clone was seen more than once but under ten times. The chain is built from TRBV5-1 and TRBJ1-2; D unclear. V was shortened by 0 bases and J by 8 bases, with 11 bases between the two germline ends. The germline V gene encodes CDR1 SGHRS and CDR2 YFSETQ. The CDR3 runs to 13 residues. In DNA, the CDR3 is TGCGCCAGCAGCTTGGGGCAGCTCAAGGGCTACACCTTC. Protein product: CASSLGQLKGYTF.

By proportion, this clone is medium-sized. V gene TRBV5-1 combines with J gene TRBJ2-1, with 7 bases lining up with TRBD1. Germline V CDR1 and CDR2: SGHRS, YFSETQ. The CDR3 is made up of 14 amino acids. The junction had 8 bases not matched to a gene; V was cut back by 3 bases and J by 8 bases. CDR3 loop: CASSWGDRVDEQFF. CDR3 coding DNA: TGCGCCAGCAGCTGGGGAGACAGGGTAGATGAGCAGTTCTTC.

This clone was counted a few times. This rearrangement joins TRBV11-3 to TRBJ2-7; 7 bases are shared with TRBD1. The CDR3 is 15 residues long. J gave up 4 bases and V 1 base, and 7 bases lay outside the gene matches. Germline CDR1 reads SGHNT; CDR2 reads YENEEA. The CDR3 protein is CASSLGGGMGYEQYF. The CDR3 coding sequence is TGTGCCAGCAGCTTAGGAGGGGGCATGGGTTACGAGCAGTACTTC.

A few counts support this clone. The V call is TRBV4-3, the J call TRBJ1-2; 11 nucleotides align to TRBD1. Trimming cost V 0 bases and J 8 bases; bases outside gene matches: 11. CDR1 is LGHNA, CDR2 YSLEER, per germline. This CDR3 has 17 residues. The DNA for the CDR3 is TGCGCCAGCAGCCAAGATAGTTTTCGGGGACAGGGGGAAGGCTACACCTTC. It specifies CASSQDSFRGQGEGYTF.

The chain joins TRBV27 to TRBJ2-7; TRBD1 matches at 8 bases. The CDR3 covers 14 residues. Germline CDR1 and CDR2: MNHEY and SMNVEV (reference sequence). J lost 6 bases, V lost 4 bases, and 8 bases had no gene match. CDR3 in amino acids: CASSYLDRVPEQYF. The CDR3 nucleotides are TGTGCCAGCAGTTACTTGGACAGGGTCCCCGAGCAGTACTTC.

This clone is medium-sized by share. The chain carries TRBV14 and TRBJ2-7, with 10 bases matching TRBD2. V lost 4 bases, J lost 2 bases, and 8 bases stayed unmatched. This CDR3 is 16 amino acids long. The germline gives CDR1 SGHDN, CDR2 FVKESK. The CDR3 sequence: CASSPYQGTSAYEQYF. Here the CDR3 DNA reads TGTGCCAGCAGCCCCTATCAAGGGACTAGCGCCTACGAGCAGTACTTC. The whole variable domain, filled in from reference TRBV14 and TRBJ2-7, reads EAGVTQFPSHSVIEKGQTVTLRCDPISGHDNLYWYRRVMGKEIKFLLHFVKESKQDESGMPNNRFLAERTGGTYSTLKVQPAELEDSGVYFCASSPYQGTSAYEQYFGPGTRLTVT.

The CDR3 region is CASSSSNDLYEQYF. Here the CDR3 DNA reads TGTGCCAGCAGCTCCTCCAACGACCTCTACGAGCAGTACTTC. This rearrangement joins TRBV4-2 to TRBJ2-7; no clear D gene. Germline V gene lookup returns CDR1 LGHNA and CDR2 YNFKEQ. The ends were cut back, 5 bases at V and 3 bases at J, with 14 bases in the middle. The CDR3 loop spans 14 amino acids.

The chain couples TRBV29-1 to TRBJ1-1; D remains unclear. Germline V gives CDR1 SQVTM, CDR2 ANQGSEA. Trimming shortened V by 2 bases and J by 5 bases, and 6 bases separated the two germline ends. This CDR3 spans 11 amino acids. CDR3 nucleotides: TGCAGCGTTGAATTATTTACTGAAGCTTTCTTT. Its protein is CSVELFTEAFF. The full variable domain, in which reference TRBV29-1 and TRBJ1-1 provide the parts outside the CDR3, is SAVISQKPSRDICQRGTSLTIQCQVDSQVTMMFWYRQQPGQSLTLIATANQGSEATYESGFVIDKFPISRPNLTFSTLTVSNMSPEDSSIYLCSVELFTEAFFGQGTRLTVV.

This clone has just one count. The chain recombines TRBV7-3 with TRBJ2-5, with D possibly TRBD2 on 6 matching bases. CDR1 SGHTA and CDR2 FQGTGA come from the germline V gene. V was clipped by 5 bases and J by 4 bases, with 20 bases between them. This CDR3 has 16 residues. The CDR3 bases are TGTGCCAGCAGCGCCCGACTAGATAGAGTCCCAGAGACCCAGTACTTC. The encoded protein is CASSARLDRVPETQYF.

Comment on this clone: At one end the junction does not follow the germline gene, possibly because of a read error. This rearrangement joins TRBV10-3 to TRBJ1-2, with TRBD1 as a possible D gene (5 bases). The CDR3 is 14 residues long. The germline V gene encodes CDR1 ENHRY and CDR2 SYGVKD. The CDR3 is CASSYVRGGYGYTF. CDR3 sequence (DNA): TGTGCCAGCAGTTACGTCCGTGGGGGCTATGGCTACACCTTC.

This clone is termed medium-sized (0.01 to 0.1%). The chain couples TRBV9 to TRBJ1-3, with TRBD1 as a possible D gene (5 bases). The CDR3 loop spans 14 amino acids. Germline V gene lookup returns CDR1 SGDLS and CDR2 YYNGEE. Trimming removed 0 bases at V and 4 bases at J, with 8 bases between. In DNA, the CDR3 is TGTGCCAGCAGCGTAGGTGACAGCGGAAACACCATATATTTT. Protein product: CASSVGDSGNTIYF. The full variable domain, completed using reference TRBV9 and TRBJ1-3, is DSGVTQTPKHLITATGQRVTLRCSPRSGDLSVYWYQQSLDQGLQFLIQYYNGEERAKGNILERFSAQQFPDLHSELNLSSLELGDSALYFCASSVGDSGNTIYFGEGSWLTVV.

On this clone: It differs at one base from a far larger clone, so likely a read error. In the same sample, other DNA sequences code for this CDR3. The CDR3 nucleotides are TGTGCCAGCAGCCCGGGACAGGGGGCCTACGAGCAGTACTTC. Amino acid sequence: CASSPGQGAYEQYF. This chain connects TRBV13 to TRBJ2-7, with 11 bases fitting TRBD1. Trimming at V came to 5 bases and at J to 2 bases, leaving 2 bases not matched to a gene. The CDR3 totals 14 residues. The germline V gene has CDR1 PRHDT and CDR2 FYEKMQ (reference sequence).

This clone qualifies as medium-sized. The gene calls are TRBV4-1 and TRBJ2-7; 7 bases map to TRBD1. CDR3 length: 15 residues. J gave up 2 bases and V 4 bases, and 8 bases lay outside the gene matches. From germline, CDR1 is MGHRA and CDR2 YSYEKL. The CDR3 reads CASSLFTGDPYEQYF. CDR3 DNA: TGCGCCAGCAGCCTTTTCACAGGGGACCCCTACGAGCAGTACTTC.

By share, this clone ranks as medium-sized. The J gene is TRBJ2-5, the V gene TRBV29-1, with D possibly matching TRBD1 (6 bases). CDR1 SQVTM and CDR2 ANQGSEA come from the germline V gene. Trimming took 6 bases from V and 7 from J, leaving 18 bases between them. The CDR3 has 13 amino acids. Written as DNA, the CDR3 is TGCAGCGTGGACGTTACAGGGTCGGGGACCCAGTACTTC. This sequence encodes CSVDVTGSGTQYF.

This clone is termed medium-sized. The chain joins TRBV27 to TRBJ2-5; TRBD1 is a possible D gene (6 bases). This CDR3 spans 14 amino acids. CDR1 and CDR2 (germline): MNHEY, SMNVEV (reference sequence). V gave up 6 bases and J gave up 4 bases, with 15 bases separating them. In nucleotides, the CDR3 is TGTGCCAGCAGCCCTACAGGGCTAGGAGAGACCCAGTACTTC. Residues: CASSPTGLGETQYF.

This clone was observed once. The chain couples TRBV11-2 to TRBJ1-1; D gene uncertain. Germline V CDR1 and CDR2: SGHAT, FQNNGV. The CDR3 consists of 12 residues. The V end was cut by 1 base, the J end by 5 bases, with 5 bases between. Here the CDR3 DNA reads TGTGCCAGCAGCTTAGTTGGGACTGAAGCTTTCTTT. The encoded protein is CASSLVGTEAFF.

This clone is medium-sized by share. The CDR3 region has the DNA TGTGCCAGCAGCTTTACCAGCGGGGTACAAGAGACCCAGTACTTC. Amino acids: CASSFTSGVQETQYF. V gene TRBV7-3 combines with J gene TRBJ2-5; 7 nucleotides align to TRBD2. J lost 2 bases, V lost 3 bases, and 6 bases had no gene match. This CDR3 comprises 15 residues. The germline V gene encodes CDR1 SGHTA and CDR2 FQGTGA.

Turning to this clone: Relative to the germline gene, one junction end is altered; a read error may explain this. This chain joins TRBV9 and TRBJ1-5; 7 nucleotides match TRBD1. The CDR3 loop spans 14 amino acids. The germline V gene encodes CDR1 SGDLS and CDR2 YYNGEE. The CDR3 here is CASSQAQGKQPQHF. Written as DNA, the CDR3 is TGCGCCAGCAGCCAAGCACAGGGGAAGCAGCCCCAGCATTTT.

Concerning this clone: One base separates it from a far larger clone, so it is likely a read error. This sample includes further DNA sequences coding for the same CDR3. The J gene is TRBJ1-2, the V gene TRBV30; 10 nucleotides align to TRBD1. Germline trimming cut 2 bases from V and 8 bases from J; bases unmatched to any gene: 8. The CDR3 spans 14 residues. Per germline, CDR1 GTSNPN and CDR2 SVGIG (reference sequence). CDR3: CAWSPGTGAGGYTF. In nucleotides, the CDR3 is TGTGCCTGGAGTCCCGGGACAGGGGCGGGGGGCTACACCTTC.